The next 11 T cell receptor beta chains were all read from a single sample in a study of T cell repertoires in cytomegalovirus infection. MiXCR, applied by TCRdb to the reads, yields one record per CDR3 protein. The sample has more than 250,000 distinct CDR3 sequences, around 25% seen once. No antigens are known for them. Sequencing used cultured PBMCs, obtained from culture after CMV antigen stimulation. These receptors all stem from a human donor in good health (CMV status not recorded). Some clones in this sample may be carry-over from other donors' samples.

The chain recombines TRBV12-3 or TRBV12-4 with TRBJ2-7; D may be TRBD1 (6 bases). This CDR3 has 14 residues. Deletions cut 6 bases from V and 5 bases from J, with 17 bases between. The CDR3 here is CASRNREINDEQYF. DNA for the CDR3: TGTGCCAGCAGGAACAGGGAAATCAACGACGAGCAGTACTTC.

The rearrangement links TRBV7-2 to TRBJ2-7; possible D gene TRBD1, 5 bases. Germline loops: CDR1 SGHTA, CDR2 FQGNSA. V lost 4 bases and J 5 bases, leaving 21 bases between the germline ends. The CDR3 is 16 amino acids. Written as DNA, the CDR3 is TGTGCCAGCAGCTCTAGGGTTTCAGGGTCAGGAAACGAGCAGTACTTC. Translation: CASSSRVSGSGNEQYF.

V and J are TRBV4-1 and TRBJ1-6, with no clear D. This CDR3 contains 16 residues. V was clipped by 0 bases and J by 7 bases, with 13 bases between them. The germline V gene has CDR1 MGHRA and CDR2 YSYEKL. CDR3 DNA: TGCGCCAGCAGCCAAGAATCTAGGGTGAGGAATTCACCCCTCCACTTT. Translated, it gives CASSQESRVRNSPLHF.

This clonotype was picked up many times. This rearrangement joins TRBV20-1 to TRBJ2-7; unclear D gene. The V end lost 4 bases, the J end lost 3 bases, and 19 bases lay between the germline ends. This CDR3 is 15 amino acids long. From germline, CDR1 is DFQATT and CDR2 SNEGSKA (reference sequence). CDR3 DNA: TGCAGTGCTAAGGCCCCTTCCACCCCCCACTACGAGCAGTACTTC. Encoded protein: CSAKAPSTPHYEQYF.

The V gene is TRBV20-1, the J gene TRBJ1-5, with TRBD1 as a possible D gene (5 bases). This CDR3 has 13 residues. Germline assignment: CDR1 DFQATT and CDR2 SNEGSKA (reference sequence). The V gene lost 1 base and the J gene lost 6 bases, with 10 bases spanning the gap. The CDR3 bases are TGCAGTGCTAGAGTGGGGGGAACTCAGCCCCAGCATTTT. Protein: CSARVGGTQPQHF.

With regard to this clonotype: The junction and the germline gene differ at one end; a read error may be behind it. The chain employs TRBV29-1 and TRBJ1-1, with D maybe TRBD1 (6 bases). From germline, CDR1 is SQVTM and CDR2 ANQGSEA. CDR3 length: 10 residues. The CDR3 DNA reads as TGCAGCGGAGGGGGGACTGACGCTTTCTTT. It is translated as CSGGGTDAFF.

The chain recombines TRBV10-3 with TRBJ1-1, with D possibly being TRBD1 (6 bases). Trimming left V 4 bases short and J 1 base short, with 7 bases between. The CDR3 consists of 13 residues. Germline-derived CDR1 and CDR2 are ENHRY and SYGVKD. This CDR3 is CAISVQGNTEAFF. CDR3 in DNA: TGTGCCATCAGTGTACAGGGGAACACTGAAGCTTTCTTT.

A few counts support this clonotype. The J gene is TRBJ2-1, the V gene TRBV2; 12 positions match TRBD2. The germline V gene encodes CDR1 SNHLY and CDR2 FYNNEI. The CDR3 consists of 15 residues. The trim removed 4 bases at V and 7 bases at J, leaving 5 bases unmatched. For the CDR3, the DNA is TGTGCCAGCAGTGGAGCTAGCGGGAGGGGTAATGAGCAGTTCTTC. It yields the protein CASSGASGRGNEQFF.

This rearrangement joins TRBV4-1 to TRBJ2-4; D remains unclear. Germline CDR1 MGHRA, CDR2 YSYEKL. The CDR3 covers 16 residues. The V gene lost 3 bases and the J gene lost 0 bases, with 12 bases spanning the gap. The CDR3 DNA is TGCGCCAGCAGCCACTACTCGATCCTAGCCAAAAACATTCAGTACTTC. It codes for CASSHYSILAKNIQYF.

The genes are TRBV4-3 and TRBJ2-1; 7 nucleotides agree with TRBD2. Germline V CDR1 and CDR2: LGHNA, YSLEER. V lost 1 base, J lost 7 bases, and 10 bases stayed unmatched. The CDR3 is made up of 16 amino acids. For the CDR3, the DNA is TGCGCCAGCAGCCAAGTTGGGAGCGGGGAATTTAATGAGCAGTTCTTC. Protein: CASSQVGSGEFNEQFF.

This clonotype was observed a handful of times. The gene calls are TRBV7-2 and TRBJ1-4; D is unresolved. CDR3 length: 14 amino acids. V was pared by 5 bases and J by 8 bases, with 15 bases between. CDR1 and CDR2 (germline): SGHTA, FQGNSA. CDR3 in amino acids: CASSPRGLREKLFF. In nucleotides, the CDR3 is TGTGCCAGCAGCCCTCGGGGTCTGCGGGAAAAACTGTTTTTT.